Listed below are T cell receptor beta chains from one sample, sequenced in a study of CD8 T cells in ankylosing spondylitis. TCRdb ran MiXCR on the 5' RACE reads and lists one entry per CDR3 protein. Here the sample spans under 200,000 distinct CDR3 sequences, 9.5% to 13% being singletons. What was sequenced was blood, either unsorted or a sorted T cell fraction (not recorded which). The receptors come from a male donor with ankylosing spondylitis or in good health (not recorded which). Each CDR3 is given with its conserved first and last residue. The D gene is left open where the match is weak. Rows may omit the clone size; those that give it use once, few, many or a size class.

V	size	D	J	CDR3	DNA
TRBV18	NA	NA	TRBJ1-1	CASLSGTNFQEAFF	TGTGCCAGCCTCTCCGGGACAAATTTCCAAGAAGCTTTCTTT
TRBV29-1	many	NA	TRBJ2-2	CSAGTTNTGELFF	TGCAGCGCAGGGACCACGAACACCGGGGAGCTGTTTTTT
TRBV5-1	many	NA	TRBJ2-1	CASRIGESGYNEQFF	TGCGCCAGCCGGATAGGGGAATCGGGCTACAATGAGCAGTTCTTC
TRBV7-6	many	NA	TRBJ2-7	CASSLTGDYEQYF	TGTGCCAGCAGCTTAACCGGTGACTACGAGCAGTACTTC
TRBV29-1	NA	TRBD1	TRBJ2-3	CSARDRVADTQYF	TGCAGCGCTCGGGACAGAGTTGCAGATACGCAGTATTTT
TRBV27	NA	NA	TRBJ1-4	CASKRVNEKLFF	TGTGCCAGCAAAAGGGTTAATGAAAAACTGTTTTTT
TRBV7-2	NA	NA	TRBJ2-4	CASSLASRAYQNIQYF	TGTGCCAGCAGCTTAGCGTCTCGGGCGTACCAAAACATTCAGTACTTC
TRBV27	NA	NA	TRBJ2-1	CASSSRDNEQFF	TGTGCCAGCAGTTCCAGGGACAATGAGCAGTTCTTC
TRBV7-2	few	TRBD2	TRBJ2-3	CASSLSGGVDTQYF	TGTGCCAGCAGCCTTAGCGGGGGGGTTGATACGCAGTATTTT
TRBV7-6	NA	TRBD1	TRBJ1-1	CASSLVSYGDREHGEAFF	TGTGCCAGCAGCTTAGTCTCATACGGGGACAGAGAACACGGTGAAGCTTTCTTT
TRBV9	many	NA	TRBJ2-1	CASSKDTTHNEQFF	TGTGCCAGCAGCAAGGACACAACACACAATGAGCAGTTCTTC
TRBV30	many	NA	TRBJ2-7	CAWSVGHDYEQYF	TGTGCCTGGAGTGTAGGGCACGACTACGAGCAGTACTTC
TRBV6-1	few	TRBD1	TRBJ1-1	CASSELHRGNTEAFF	TGTGCCAGCAGTGAGTTACACAGGGGGAACACTGAAGCTTTCTTT
TRBV5-6	NA	NA	TRBJ1-2	CASSGGMDNNYGYTF	TGTGCCAGCAGCGGCGGAATGGACAATAACTATGGCTACACCTTC
TRBV29-1	many	NA	TRBJ2-2	CSVARTANTGELFF	TGCAGCGTTGCGAGGACGGCGAACACCGGGGAGCTGTTTTTT
TRBV5-1	many	NA	TRBJ1-2	CASSYDGSNYGYTF	TGCGCCAGCAGCTATGATGGTTCTAACTATGGCTACACCTTC
TRBV6-1	many	NA	TRBJ1-1	CASLGGANTEAFF	TGTGCCAGCCTCGGGGGGGCGAACACTGAAGCTTTCTTT
TRBV27	few	NA	TRBJ1-1	CASNRYSSIMNTEAFF	TGTGCCAGCAATCGATACAGTTCTATCATGAACACTGAAGCTTTCTTT
TRBV12-3/TRBV12-4	many	TRBD1	TRBJ2-5	CASRPGTGGETQYF	TGTGCCAGCAGACCCGGGACAGGGGGAGAGACCCAGTACTTC
TRBV6-2/TRBV6-3	many	TRBD1	TRBJ2-7	CASSYPTGERYEQYF	TGTGCCAGCAGTTACCCTACAGGGGAACGATACGAGCAGTACTTC
TRBV7-2	many	NA	TRBJ1-5	CASSGGRSNQPQHF	TGTGCCAGCAGCGGGGGGCGCAGCAATCAGCCCCAGCATTTT
TRBV28	many	TRBD1	TRBJ2-5	CASKTGGQETQYF	TGTGCCAGCAAGACAGGGGGCCAAGAGACCCAGTACTTC
TRBV11-1	NA	TRBD2	TRBJ2-1	CASSPTSGRQPNYNEQFF	TGTGCCAGCAGCCCCACTAGCGGGAGACAACCTAATTACAATGAGCAGTTCTTC
TRBV4-2	many	TRBD1	TRBJ1-2	CASSLEDRNYGYTF	TGTGCCAGCAGCCTAGAGGACAGGAACTATGGCTACACCTTC
TRBV20-1	few	TRBD1	TRBJ1-1	CSARRTQGFTEAFF	TGCAGTGCTAGACGTACACAGGGGTTCACTGAAGCTTTCTTT
TRBV14	NA	NA	TRBJ1-5	CASSDGLNQPQHF	TGTGCCAGCAGCGATGGGCTGAATCAGCCCCAGCATTTT
TRBV3-1	NA	NA	TRBJ1-2	CASSQGGYDYGYTF	TGTGCCAGCAGCCAAGGGGGCTACGACTATGGCTACACCTTC
TRBV7-6	few	TRBD2	TRBJ2-1	CASSGRTSGRAASSYNEQFF	TGTGCCAGCAGCGGTAGGACTAGCGGGAGGGCCGCCAGCTCCTACAATGAGCAGTTCTTC
TRBV7-2	NA	NA	TRBJ2-2	CASSWDGDTGELFF	TGTGCCAGCAGCTGGGACGGAGACACCGGGGAGCTGTTTTTT
TRBV25-1	many	NA	TRBJ2-7	CASSPPGFTYEQYF	TGTGCCAGCAGTCCCCCGGGGTTTACCTACGAGCAGTACTTC
TRBV7-2	NA	TRBD2	TRBJ2-5	CASSPRLAPQETQYF	TGTGCCAGCAGCCCCCGACTAGCGCCTCAAGAGACCCAGTACTTC
TRBV6-4	few	NA	TRBJ1-1	CASRGRDSGNTEAFF	TGTGCCAGCAGAGGCCGAGACTCAGGTAACACTGAAGCTTTCTTT
TRBV7-2	NA	TRBD2	TRBJ2-4	CASSLIRSGVAKNIQYF	TGTGCCAGCAGCTTAATTAGGAGCGGGGTAGCCAAAAACATTCAGTACTTC